The present entry profiles one TCR beta chain with its context. What it recognizes is unknown. Primers: 60 Vbeta forward and 13 Jbeta reverse. Sequencing was performed with immunoSEQ multiplex PCR; in TCRdb, only in-frame clones are kept and a portion is missing. The data hold approximately 190,000 clones, with approximately 86% observed a single time. There are 18 residues in the CDR3. The germline CDR1 and CDR2 sequences are SGHNT and YENEEA. With V trimmed by 5 bases and J by 6 bases, 17 bases remained unmatched. The data stem from a study of cytomegalovirus exposure and HLA in healthy donors. Study-wide results and caveats: Sequence variants that were highly shared formed a cluster that was likely a sequencing artifact. The later analysis indicated that the majority of CMV-associated TCR beta chains appeared HLA-restricted.

Sequenced: PBMCs. The genes are TRBV11-3 and TRBJ2-2, with TRBD1 matching 8 bases. This receptor was taken from a boy aged 2-15 years in good health and CMV-seronegative. The CDR3 reads CASSTDRDRAVRPGELFF. The CDR3 nucleotides are TGTGCCAGCAGCACGGACAGGGATAGGGCTGTACGACCCGGGGAGCTGTTTTTT.